This T cell receptor (beta chain) came from a study of T cells expressing NK-cell markers. Looking at the study overall: It was from sorted CD3+CD56+NKG2C+, CD3+CD56+NKG2C- and CD3+CD56-NKG2C+ T cells that TCR beta repertoires came.

TCRdb re-called the 5' RACE reads; one entry per CDR3 protein, DNA not given. Here the sample table reports 500,000 or so distinct CDR3 sequences. The CDR3 is 15 amino acids. The germline CDR1 and CDR2 sequences are SQVTM and ANQGSEA. The receptor was derived from a man aged 18 to 29 in good health. This chain uses TRBV29-1 with TRBJ2-2; as DNA is missing, the TRBD2 call by TCRdb cannot be tested. The sequencing sample was made of blood T cells: a sorted CD56 or NKG2C T cell subset, CD4+ or CD8+ T cells, or bulk PBMC T cells (not recorded which). CDR3 in amino acids: CSAKLAGGPMGELFF.